Listed below are T cell receptor beta chains from one sample, sequenced in a study of cytomegalovirus exposure and HLA in healthy donors. The table came from immunoSEQ multiplex PCR; TCRdb's copy has only in-frame clones and leaves some out. Its clone listing holds roughly 75,000 clones. Sequencing was carried out using PBMCs. The receptors were sampled from a boy younger than 18 in good health and CMV-seronegative. The CDR3 runs from the conserved cysteine through the conserved F or W. The D gene is left open where the match is weak.

D gene: TRBD1
V gene: TRBV2
J gene: TRBJ2-1
CDR3 protein: CASSQTGTGINEQFF
CDR3 DNA: TGTGCCAGCAGTCAAACCGGGACAGGGATTAATGAGCAGTTCTTC

D gene: .
V gene: TRBV5-1
J gene: TRBJ1-4
CDR3 protein: CASRPERGFEKLFF
CDR3 DNA: TGCGCCAGCAGACCGGAAAGGGGCTTTGAAAAACTGTTTTTT

D gene: .
V gene: TRBV19
J gene: TRBJ1-1
CDR3 protein: CASTQNPGAKAFF
CDR3 DNA: TGTGCCAGTACCCAGAATCCAGGGGCAAAAGCTTTCTTT

D gene: .
V gene: TRBV7-6
J gene: TRBJ1-2
CDR3 protein: CASSQSRGYGYTF
CDR3 DNA: TGTGCCAGCAGCCAAAGTAGGGGCTATGGCTACACCTTC

D gene: .
V gene: TRBV9
J gene: TRBJ2-2
CDR3 protein: CASSVSGELFF
CDR3 DNA: TGTGCCAGCAGCGTATCTGGGGAGCTGTTTTTT

D gene: .
V gene: TRBV4-1
J gene: TRBJ1-2
CDR3 protein: CASSQDKRGFYGYTF
CDR3 DNA: TGCGCCAGCAGCCAAGATAAGCGGGGGTTCTATGGCTACACCTTC

D gene: .
V gene: TRBV29-1
J gene: TRBJ2-3
CDR3 protein: CSVVGTDTQYF
CDR3 DNA: TGCAGCGTTGTCGGCACAGATACGCAGTATTTT

D gene: TRBD1
V gene: TRBV6-5
J gene: TRBJ2-1
CDR3 protein: CATRDSSYNEQFF
CDR3 DNA: TGTGCCACCAGGGACAGCTCCTACAATGAGCAGTTCTTC

D gene: .
V gene: TRBV7-9
J gene: TRBJ2-7
CDR3 protein: CASSFATGPYYSSYEQYF
CDR3 DNA: TGTGCCAGCAGCTTCGCGACAGGCCCGTATTATAGCTCCTACGAGCAGTACTTC

D gene: .
V gene: TRBV4-1
J gene: TRBJ1-5
CDR3 protein: CASSQELGDQPQHF
CDR3 DNA: TGCGCCAGCAGCCAAGAACTAGGTGATCAGCCCCAGCATTTT

D gene: TRBD1
V gene: TRBV4-2
J gene: TRBJ1-5
CDR3 protein: CASSQPGQWDQPQHF
CDR3 DNA: TGTGCCAGCAGCCAGCCGGGACAGTGGGATCAGCCCCAGCATTTT

D gene: .
V gene: TRBV9
J gene: TRBJ1-3
CDR3 protein: CASSAAPEIGNTIYF
CDR3 DNA: TGTGCCAGCAGCGCCGCCCCAGAAATAGGAAACACCATATATTTT

D gene: TRBD1
V gene: TRBV19
J gene: TRBJ2-7
CDR3 protein: CASTPGGRNYEQYF
CDR3 DNA: TGTGCCAGTACCCCAGGGGGAAGAAACTACGAGCAGTACTTC

D gene: TRBD1
V gene: TRBV29-1
J gene: TRBJ2-7
CDR3 protein: CSVAWDSFSYEQYF
CDR3 DNA: TGCAGCGTTGCCTGGGACAGTTTCTCCTACGAGCAGTACTTC

D gene: TRBD1
V gene: TRBV5-1
J gene: TRBJ2-7
CDR3 protein: CASSLRQGDYEQYF
CDR3 DNA: TGCGCCAGCAGCTTAAGACAGGGGGATTACGAGCAGTACTTC

D gene: TRBD2
V gene: TRBV6-1
J gene: TRBJ2-1
CDR3 protein: CASSGLVAGIVQVSYNEQFF
CDR3 DNA: TGTGCCAGCAGTGGTCTGGTAGCGGGGATAGTACAGGTGTCCTACAATGAGCAGTTCTTC

D gene: .
V gene: TRBV6-1
J gene: TRBJ1-1
CDR3 protein: CASSDLPGSSF
CDR3 DNA: TGTGCCAGCAGTGATCTCCCGGGTAGCAGCTTT

D gene: .
V gene: TRBV5-1
J gene: TRBJ1-1
CDR3 protein: CASSLDLAGEAFF
CDR3 DNA: TGCGCCAGCAGCTTGGATTTGGCAGGTGAAGCTTTCTTT

D gene: .
V gene: TRBV19
J gene: TRBJ1-2
CDR3 protein: CASSALIGDYGYTF
CDR3 DNA: TGTGCCAGTAGTGCTCTAATAGGAGACTATGGCTACACCTTC

D gene: .
V gene: TRBV4-3
J gene: TRBJ2-4
CDR3 protein: CASSLGGRHIQYF
CDR3 DNA: TGCGCCAGCAGCCTGGGGGGTAGGCACATTCAGTACTTC

D gene: .
V gene: TRBV5-6
J gene: TRBJ2-5
CDR3 protein: CASSLGGIAQETQYF
CDR3 DNA: TGTGCCAGCAGCTTGGGAGGGATAGCGCAAGAGACCCAGTACTTC

D gene: .
V gene: TRBV5-6
J gene: TRBJ1-1
CDR3 protein: CASSADWGTEAFF
CDR3 DNA: TGTGCCAGCAGCGCGGACTGGGGAACTGAAGCTTTCTTT

D gene: .
V gene: TRBV4-2
J gene: TRBJ2-1
CDR3 protein: CASSQDWDSSYNEQFF
CDR3 DNA: TGTGCCAGCAGCCAAGATTGGGACTCGTCCTACAATGAGCAGTTCTTC

D gene: .
V gene: TRBV15
J gene: TRBJ2-7
CDR3 protein: CATSRDLGISYEQYF
CDR3 DNA: TGTGCCACCAGCAGAGATCTCGGTATCTCCTACGAGCAGTACTTC

D gene: .
V gene: TRBV7-9
J gene: TRBJ1-1
CDR3 protein: CASSLSVFEAFF
CDR3 DNA: TGTGCCAGCAGTCTTAGCGTATTTGAAGCTTTCTTT

D gene: .
V gene: TRBV5-1
J gene: TRBJ2-7
CDR3 protein: CASTPRSEGLYEQYF
CDR3 DNA: TGCGCCAGCACCCCCCGATCGGAGGGACTCTACGAGCAGTACTTC

D gene: .
V gene: TRBV19
J gene: TRBJ2-7
CDR3 protein: CASSMKTSSYEQYF
CDR3 DNA: TGTGCCAGTAGTATGAAAACTAGCTCCTACGAGCAGTACTTC

D gene: .
V gene: TRBV6-6
J gene: TRBJ1-3
CDR3 protein: CVTFGGPGNTIYF
CDR3 DNA: TGTGTCACCTTCGGGGGACCTGGAAACACCATATATTTT

D gene: TRBD1
V gene: TRBV19
J gene: TRBJ2-1
CDR3 protein: CASSSGQGMDEQFF
CDR3 DNA: TGTGCCAGTAGTAGCGGACAGGGTATGGATGAGCAGTTCTTC

D gene: TRBD2
V gene: TRBV5-1
J gene: TRBJ2-3
CDR3 protein: CASSSTSGGSTDTQYF
CDR3 DNA: TGCGCCAGCAGCTCGACTAGCGGGGGTAGCACAGATACGCAGTATTTT

D gene: TRBD2
V gene: TRBV10-3
J gene: TRBJ2-7
CDR3 protein: CAIRPKLAGGYEQYF
CDR3 DNA: TGTGCCATCAGGCCGAAACTAGCGGGGGGCTACGAGCAGTACTTC

D gene: .
V gene: TRBV6-5
J gene: TRBJ1-1
CDR3 protein: CASSNPQGIYTEAFF
CDR3 DNA: TGTGCCAGCAGTAATCCGCAGGGAATTTACACTGAAGCTTTCTTT

D gene: .
V gene: TRBV13
J gene: TRBJ1-2
CDR3 protein: CASSFGLKAYGYTF
CDR3 DNA: TGTGCCAGCAGCTTCGGACTCAAGGCCTATGGCTACACCTTC

D gene: TRBD2
V gene: TRBV29-1
J gene: TRBJ2-7
CDR3 protein: CSVEVPGLADYEQYF
CDR3 DNA: TGCAGCGTTGAAGTACCGGGACTAGCGGACTACGAGCAGTACTTC

D gene: TRBD2
V gene: TRBV10-2
J gene: TRBJ2-7
CDR3 protein: CASSLASGSYEQYF
CDR3 DNA: TGCGCCAGCAGTCTTGCTAGCGGGAGTTACGAGCAGTACTTC

D gene: .
V gene: TRBV9
J gene: TRBJ2-7
CDR3 protein: CASSPSDSPYEQYF
CDR3 DNA: TGTGCCAGCAGCCCCTCGGACAGCCCCTACGAGCAGTACTTC

D gene: TRBD1
V gene: TRBV19
J gene: TRBJ2-1
CDR3 protein: CASKGTGWAHEQFF
CDR3 DNA: TGTGCCAGTAAGGGGACAGGGTGGGCACATGAGCAGTTCTTC

D gene: TRBD1
V gene: TRBV2
J gene: TRBJ2-7
CDR3 protein: CASGTGYNEQYF
CDR3 DNA: TGTGCCAGCGGGACAGGGTACAACGAGCAGTACTTC

D gene: .
V gene: TRBV7-9
J gene: TRBJ2-1
CDR3 protein: CASSLDGNEQFF
CDR3 DNA: TGTGCCAGCAGCTTAGACGGCAATGAGCAGTTCTTC